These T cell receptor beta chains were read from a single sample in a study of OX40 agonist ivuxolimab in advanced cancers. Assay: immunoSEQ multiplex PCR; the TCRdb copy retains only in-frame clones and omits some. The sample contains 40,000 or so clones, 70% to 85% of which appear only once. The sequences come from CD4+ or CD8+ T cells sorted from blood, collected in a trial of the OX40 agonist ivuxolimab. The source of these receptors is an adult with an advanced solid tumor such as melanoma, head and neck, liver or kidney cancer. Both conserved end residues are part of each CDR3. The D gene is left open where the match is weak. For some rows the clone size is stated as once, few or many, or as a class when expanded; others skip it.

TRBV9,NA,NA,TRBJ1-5,CASSVTTGILKPQHF,TGTGCCAGCAGCGTCACAACAGGGATTCTAAAACCCCAGCATTTT
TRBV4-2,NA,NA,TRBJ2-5,CASSQAAIQETQYF,TGTGCCAGCAGCCAAGCGGCCATACAAGAGACCCAGTACTTC
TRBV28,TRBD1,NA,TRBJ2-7,CASSFGAGGGYEQYF,TGTGCCAGCAGTTTTGGGGCAGGGGGCGGCTACGAGCAGTACTTC
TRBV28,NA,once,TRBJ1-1,CASSQDREDEAFF,TGTGCCAGCAGTCAGGACCGGGAAGATGAAGCTTTCTTT
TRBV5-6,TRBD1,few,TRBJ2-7,CASSPDRGSYEQYF,TGTGCCAGCAGCCCGGACAGGGGCTCCTACGAGCAGTACTTC
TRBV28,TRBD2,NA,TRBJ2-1,CASSRTSGIDEQFF,TGTGCCAGCAGCCGGACTAGCGGGATTGATGAGCAGTTCTTC
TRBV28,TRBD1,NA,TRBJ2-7,CASSPTFGQGALEQYF,TGTGCCAGCAGTCCCACCTTTGGACAGGGGGCGCTTGAGCAGTACTTC
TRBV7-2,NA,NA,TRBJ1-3,CASSLEGQGTGNTIYF,TGTGCCAGCAGCTTAGAGGGGCAGGGTACTGGAAACACCATATATTTT
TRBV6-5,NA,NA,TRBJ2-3,CASSGPGDTQYF,TGTGCCAGCTCCGGGCCAGGAGATACGCAGTATTTT
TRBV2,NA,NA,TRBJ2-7,CASTQGVAYEQYF,TGTGCCAGCACTCAAGGGGTGGCCTACGAGCAGTACTTC
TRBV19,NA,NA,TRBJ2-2,CASSILGLGRERTGELFF,TGTGCCAGTAGTATTTTGGGGTTGGGTCGGGAAAGAACCGGGGAGCTGTTTTTT
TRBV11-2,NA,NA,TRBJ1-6,CASSFNYNSPLHF,TGTGCCAGCAGCTTCAACTATAATTCACCCCTCCACTTT
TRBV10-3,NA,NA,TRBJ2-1,CAIKFGSYNEQFF,TGTGCCATCAAGTTCGGCTCCTACAATGAGCAGTTCTTC
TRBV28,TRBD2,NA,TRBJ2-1,CASSRSGRDEQFF,TGTGCCAGCAGTCGAAGTGGGAGGGATGAGCAGTTCTTC
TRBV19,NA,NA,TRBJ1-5,CASSIGSQPQHF,TGTGCCAGTAGTATAGGGAGTCAGCCCCAGCATTTT
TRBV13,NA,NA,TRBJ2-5,CASSLPYVETQYF,TGTGCCAGCAGCTTACCGTACGTAGAGACCCAGTACTTC
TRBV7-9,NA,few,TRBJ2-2,CASNVGVNTGELFF,TGTGCCAGCAACGTCGGGGTCAACACCGGGGAGCTGTTTTTT
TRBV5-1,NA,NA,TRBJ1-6,CASSLELLGNNSPLHF,TGCGCCAGCAGCTTGGAGCTGCTAGGGAACAATTCACCCCTCCACTTT